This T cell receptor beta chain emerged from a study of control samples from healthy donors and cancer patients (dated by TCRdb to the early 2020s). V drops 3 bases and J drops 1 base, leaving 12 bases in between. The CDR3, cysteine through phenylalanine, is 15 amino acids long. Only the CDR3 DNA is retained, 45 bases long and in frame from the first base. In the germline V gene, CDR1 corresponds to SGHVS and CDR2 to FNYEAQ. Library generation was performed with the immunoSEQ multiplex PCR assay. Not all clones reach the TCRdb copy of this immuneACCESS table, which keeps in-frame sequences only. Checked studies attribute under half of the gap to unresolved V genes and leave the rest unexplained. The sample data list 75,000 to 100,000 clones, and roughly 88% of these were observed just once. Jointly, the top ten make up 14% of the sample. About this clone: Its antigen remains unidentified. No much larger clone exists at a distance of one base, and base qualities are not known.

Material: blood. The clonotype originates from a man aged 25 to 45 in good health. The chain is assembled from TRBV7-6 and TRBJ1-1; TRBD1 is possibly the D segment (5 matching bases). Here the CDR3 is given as CASSLQQGGNTEAFF. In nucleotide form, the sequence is TGTGCCAGCAGCTTGCAGCAGGGAGGGAACACTGAAGCTTTCTTT.